This T cell receptor (beta chain) was sequenced during a study of shared clonotypes between healthy human individuals. The CDR3 has 15 residues. CDR1 and CDR2 (germline): KGHSH, LQKENI. Trimming cost V 6 bases and J 4 bases; bases outside gene matches: 6. Only in-frame clones appear in the TCRdb table, and some are missing; sequencing was by immunoSEQ multiplex PCR. The table shows about 1.4 million clones, with roughly 96% occurring only once. The sample was naive CD4+ T cells sorted from blood. Subset defined: CD45RA+ positively selected. The TCR was taken from a man aged 25-40 years in good health. The V and J genes are TRBV18 and TRBJ2-1; TRBD1 matches 10 bases. CDR3 region: CASSPGQGHYNEQFF. CDR3 DNA sequence: TGTGCCAGCTCTCCGGGACAGGGGCATTACAATGAGCAGTTCTTC.